The 2 T cell receptor beta chains in this list originate from one sample, sequenced in a study of technical replicates of blood from a handful of donors. TCRdb's table, derived via immunoSEQ multiplex PCR, lists solely in-frame clones and lacks some. The sample has approximately 70,000 clones, roughly 89% seen once. Source material: T cells isolated from PBMCs. These receptors were taken from a human donor in good health. Some clones in this sample may be carry-over from other donors' samples.

The chain couples TRBV4-1 to TRBJ2-7; 8 bases map to TRBD1. This CDR3 spans 17 amino acids. The trim removed 3 bases at V and 3 bases at J, leaving 13 bases unmatched. The germline V gene encodes CDR1 MGHRA and CDR2 YSYEKL. The CDR3 is CASSQAWTGKAHYEQYF. The CDR3 nucleotides read TGCGCCAGCAGCCAGGCCTGGACAGGGAAGGCCCACTACGAGCAGTACTTC.

The chain combines TRBV19 with TRBJ1-1, with 7 bases that match TRBD1. Germline V gene lookup returns CDR1 LNHDA and CDR2 SQIVND (reference sequence). The V and J ends lost 9 bases and 0 bases, in that order; junction bases with no gene match: 10. This CDR3 is 15 amino acids long. CDR3 region: CASTGTEYLNTEAFF. The CDR3 DNA reads as TGTGCCAGCACCGGGACAGAGTACCTGAACACTGAAGCTTTCTTT.